Shown below are 17 T cell receptor beta chains from a single sample sequenced in a study of T cells in Graves' hyperthyroidism and ophthalmopathy. Amplified TCR beta CDR3 regions came from RNA transcripts. HTBI primers were employed in a first-round RT-PCR of the TCR CDR3. TCRdb re-derived calls from the multiplex PCR reads in MiXCR, one entry per CDR3 protein. Counted here are a few hundred thousand distinct CDR3 sequences, under 15% occurring once; the ten biggest clones make up approximately 30%. Specimen: blood. Receptors were obtained from a woman aged 25 to 39 with Graves' hyperthyroidism.

This chain connects TRBV30 to TRBJ2-7; 9 bases fit TRBD1. The germline CDR1 and CDR2 sequences are GTSNPN and SVGIG (reference sequence). With V trimmed by 4 bases and J by 3 bases, 10 bases remained unmatched. The CDR3 length is 15 residues. This CDR3 reads CAWTDDRGSHYEQYF. CDR3 bases: TGTGCCTGGACCGACGACAGGGGGTCTCACTACGAGCAGTACTTC.

The V call is TRBV12-3 or TRBV12-4, the J call TRBJ2-2; 7 nucleotides line up with TRBD1. The J segment lost 3 bases and the V segment lost 7 bases, leaving 8 bases of the junction unmatched. The CDR3 has 15 amino acids. This CDR3 is CASTTMTGYTGELFF. The CDR3, as DNA: TGTGCCAGCACCACGATGACAGGGTACACCGGGGAGCTGTTTTTT.

Only a few counts were recorded for this clonotype. This chain connects TRBV13 to TRBJ2-5; 7 nucleotides agree with TRBD1. The length of the CDR3 is 15 residues. With 9 bases clipped from V and 5 bases from J, the junction kept 15 bases outside the gene matches. Germline CDR1 and CDR2: PRHDT and FYEKMQ (reference sequence). CDR3 loop: CASGFYQDRDETQYF. Here the CDR3 DNA reads TGTGCCAGTGGGTTTTACCAAGACAGGGATGAGACCCAGTACTTC.

The table lists this clonotype with many counts. The chain links TRBV5-1 to TRBJ2-7; tentative D call: TRBD1 (5 bases). Deletions cut 0 bases from V and 3 bases from J, with 7 bases between. The CDR3 loop spans 13 amino acids. Per the germline V gene, CDR1 is SGHRS and CDR2 is YFSETQ. Written as DNA, the CDR3 is TGCGCCAGCAGCTTGGTCGACAGCTACGAGCAGTACTTC. Amino acids: CASSLVDSYEQYF.

A few counts support this clonotype. The chain links TRBV13 to TRBJ1-3; no firm D call. V dropped 5 bases and J dropped 0 bases, with 8 bases sitting between them. Looked up from germline, CDR1 is PRHDT and CDR2 is FYEKMQ (reference sequence). CDR3 length: 14 residues. CDR3 nucleotide sequence: TGTGCCAGCAGCGCGCGGGGCTCTGGAAACACCATATATTTT. Amino acid sequence: CASSARGSGNTIYF. Full variable domain (rest looked up from reference TRBV13 and TRBJ1-3): AAGVIQSPRHLIKEKRETATLKCYPIPRHDTVYWYQQGPGQDPQFLISFYEKMQSDKGSIPDRFSAQQFSDYHSELNMSSLELGDSALYFCASSARGSGNTIYFGEGSWLTVV.

The rearrangement links TRBV9 to TRBJ2-3, with 10 bases aligning to TRBD2. Trimming cost V 0 bases and J 5 bases; bases outside gene matches: 12. Germline loops: CDR1 SGDLS, CDR2 YYNGEE. This CDR3 has 18 amino acids. The CDR3 spells CASSVVSSGRTPGDTQYF. The CDR3 region has the DNA TGTGCCAGCAGCGTAGTTAGTAGCGGGAGGACACCGGGAGATACGCAGTATTTT.

This clonotype came up many times. This chain links TRBV28 with TRBJ2-7; possibly TRBD1 for D (6 bases). The V end lost 7 bases, the J end lost 2 bases, and 15 bases lay between the germline ends. Looked up from germline, CDR1 is MDHEN and CDR2 is SYDVKM. CDR3 size: 14 residues. The CDR3 sequence: CASTPRDTPYEQYF. The CDR3 DNA is TGTGCCAGCACCCCCCGGGACACTCCCTACGAGCAGTACTTC. Supplemented by reference TRBV28 and TRBJ2-7, the full variable domain reads DVKVTQSSRYLVKRTGEKVFLECVQDMDHENMFWYRQDPGLGLRLIYFSYDVKMKEKGDIPEGYSVSREKKERFSLILESASTNQTSMYLCASTPRDTPYEQYFGPGTRLTVT.

This clonotype was counted only a few times. The chain links TRBV6-5 to TRBJ2-5, with D hard to call. Deletions cut 0 bases from V and 4 bases from J, with 9 bases between. The CDR3 extends over 14 amino acids. CDR1 is MNHEY, CDR2 SVGAGI, per germline. In DNA form, the CDR3 reads TGTGCCAGCAGTTACTCGTACCGCCTAGAGACCCAGTACTTC. This encodes CASSYSYRLETQYF.

This clonotype was detected many times. This chain connects TRBV11-2 to TRBJ2-1; the D gene is possibly TRBD2 (5 bases). V dropped 0 bases and J dropped 4 bases, with 13 bases sitting between them. The CDR3 extends over 16 amino acids. The germline gives CDR1 SGHAT, CDR2 FQNNGV. CDR3 coding DNA: TGTGCCAGCAGCTTAGAGGCTAGCCCCGCTTACAATGAGCAGTTCTTC. Translation gives CASSLEASPAYNEQFF. Full variable domain (missing parts from reference TRBV11-2 and TRBJ2-1): EAGVAQSPRYKIIEKRQSVAFWCNPISGHATLYWYQQILGQGPKLLIQFQNNGVVDDSQLPKDRFSAERLKGVDSTLKIQPAKLEDSAVYLCASSLEASPAYNEQFFGPGTRLTVL.

The table lists this clonotype with many counts. The V gene is TRBV6-5, the J gene TRBJ2-1; a weak D match, TRBD2 (6 bases). CDR1 and CDR2 (germline): MNHEY, SVGAGI. The CDR3 extends over 15 amino acids. Trimming removed 2 bases at V and 5 bases at J, with 13 bases between. DNA of the CDR3: TGTGCCAGCAGTTACCCGGCTAGCGTGAACAATGAGCAGTTCTTC. This translates into CASSYPASVNNEQFF.

The gene calls are TRBV20-1 and TRBJ1-1, with D hard to call. Trimming took off 3 bases at V and 0 bases at J, with 8 bases between the two ends. The germline V gene has CDR1 DFQATT and CDR2 SNEGSKA (reference sequence). CDR3 size: 13 residues. The CDR3 here is CSASPTVNTEAFF. In DNA, the CDR3 is TGCAGTGCTAGTCCCACAGTGAACACTGAAGCTTTCTTT.

This clonotype was seen at least ten times. The chain recombines TRBV7-9 with TRBJ2-7; 11 nucleotides agree with TRBD2. CDR3 length: 16 amino acids. V lost 1 base to trimming and J lost 5 bases; unmatched junction nucleotides: 7. Germline V gene lookup returns CDR1 SEHNR and CDR2 FQNEAQ (reference sequence). CDR3 DNA: TGTGCCAGCAGCTTAGGGGTAGCGGGAGGGCCTAACGAGCAGTACTTC. This gives the protein CASSLGVAGGPNEQYF.

This clonotype has more than one count but fewer than ten. The chain has TRBV19 and TRBJ2-3; TRBD2 matches at 7 bases. This CDR3 comprises 18 residues. Per germline, CDR1 LNHDA and CDR2 SQIVND (reference sequence). J was trimmed by 5 bases and V by 3 bases; bases with no gene match: 17. The CDR3 DNA is TGTGCCAGTAGTATTTCTCCGTTTCGGGCGGGAGCAGTAGATACGCAGTATTTT. This translates into CASSISPFRAGAVDTQYF.

The sample holds many counts of this clonotype. The genes are TRBV12-3 or TRBV12-4 and TRBJ1-5; tentatively, D is TRBD1 (5 bases). CDR3 size: 13 residues. Trimming left V 5 bases short and J 9 bases short, with 14 bases between. CDR3 DNA: TGTGCCAGCAGTATAGACAGCCATCGGCCCCAGCATTTT. It translates to CASSIDSHRPQHF.

This clonotype has only a few counts. The rearrangement uses TRBV28 and TRBJ2-2, with 7 bases aligning to TRBD2. CDR3 length equals 16 residues. Germline V lookup: CDR1 MDHEN, CDR2 SYDVKM. V was pared by 6 bases and J by 1 base, with 8 bases of the junction left unmatched. The CDR3 bases are TGTGCCAGCAGCCAAGCCGGGACTAAGAACACCGGGGAGCTGTTTTTT. Translation: CASSQAGTKNTGELFF.

With regard to this clonotype: A read error is possible here, since a much larger clone lies one base away. The chain couples TRBV11-2 to TRBJ2-1; no definite D call. From germline, CDR1 is SGHAT and CDR2 FQNNGV. V was shortened by 5 bases and J by 2 bases, with 16 bases between the two germline ends. This CDR3 is built from 16 residues. CDR3 protein: CASSASLGLAYNEQFF. CDR3 in DNA: TGTGCCAGCAGCGCATCTCTAGGATTGGCCTACAATGAGCAGTTCTTC. Variable domain in full (rest from reference TRBV11-2 and TRBJ2-1): EAGVAQSPRYKIIEKRQSVAFWCNPISGHATLYWYQQILGQGPKLLIQFQNNGVVDDSQLPKDRFSAERLKGVDSTLKIQPAKLEDSAVYLCASSASLGLAYNEQFFGPGTRLTVL.

This clonotype was recorded many times. The V and J genes are TRBV7-2 and TRBJ2-7, with D possibly matching TRBD1 (5 bases). CDR3 length: 14 residues. Germline CDR1 reads SGHTA; CDR2 reads FQGNSA. Trimming took 5 bases from V and 3 from J, leaving 14 bases between them. This CDR3 reads CASSRMDNSYEQYF. CDR3 DNA sequence: TGTGCCAGCAGCCGAATGGACAACAGCTACGAGCAGTACTTC.